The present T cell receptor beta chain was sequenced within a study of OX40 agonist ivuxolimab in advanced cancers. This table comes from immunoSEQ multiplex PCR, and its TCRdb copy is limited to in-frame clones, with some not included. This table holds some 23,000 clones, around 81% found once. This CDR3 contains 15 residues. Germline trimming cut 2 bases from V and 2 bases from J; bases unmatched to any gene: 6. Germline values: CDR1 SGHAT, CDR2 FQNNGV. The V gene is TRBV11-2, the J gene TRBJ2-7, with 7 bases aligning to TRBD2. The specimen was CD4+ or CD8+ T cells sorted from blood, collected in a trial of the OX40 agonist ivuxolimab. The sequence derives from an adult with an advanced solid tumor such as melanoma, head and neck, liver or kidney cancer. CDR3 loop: CASSLSRRGTYEQYF. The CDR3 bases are TGTGCCAGCAGCTTATCGAGGCGGGGGACCTACGAGCAGTACTTC.